Shown below are 21 T cell receptor beta chains from a single sample sequenced in a study of cytomegalovirus exposure and HLA in healthy donors. The study ran its PCR with 60 Vbeta and 13 Jbeta primers. Some clones are missing from TCRdb's copy, which holds only in-frame ones; the method was immunoSEQ multiplex PCR. This sample has 100,000 to 150,000 clones; about 82% occur once, and the top ten carry around 1.8%. Input material: PBMCs. These receptors originate from a man in his fifties or sixties in good health and CMV-seronegative.

In this sample, this clone turned up once. This sequence joins TRBV6-5 and TRBJ2-2; 10 nucleotides line up with TRBD1. Trimming cost V 7 bases and J 7 bases; bases outside gene matches: 9. This CDR3 is built from 15 residues. Per germline, CDR1 MNHEY and CDR2 SVGAGI. The CDR3 region is CASTEDRGRNGELFF. The CDR3 coding sequence is TGTGCCAGCACCGAAGACAGGGGGCGGAACGGGGAGCTGTTTTTT.

This clone was seen a single time. The genes are TRBV28 and TRBJ2-5; TRBD2 is a possible D gene (5 bases). CDR3 length: 14 residues. Trimming left V 3 bases short and J 5 bases short, with 13 bases between. In germline, CDR1 is MDHEN, CDR2 SYDVKM. The CDR3 region has the DNA TGTGCCAGCAGTTTGCAGGCCGGGATTGAGACCCAGTACTTC. It is translated as CASSLQAGIETQYF.

The chain has TRBV5-6 and TRBJ2-2, with D possibly matching TRBD1 (7 bases). V was cut by 0 bases and J by 1 base, with 10 bases left in between. The CDR3 extends over 16 amino acids. From germline, CDR1 is SGHDT and CDR2 YYEEEE. The CDR3 DNA is TGTGCCAGCAGCTTGGGACAGGGAGGGAACACCGGGGAGCTGTTTTTT. Amino acid sequence: CASSLGQGGNTGELFF.

The rearrangement joins TRBV13 to TRBJ1-2; 8 nucleotides match TRBD1. CDR3 length: 16 amino acids. Germline trimming cut 3 bases from V and 6 bases from J; bases unmatched to any gene: 12. The germline CDR1 and CDR2 sequences are PRHDT and FYEKMQ (reference sequence). In DNA form, the CDR3 reads TGTGCCAGCAGCTTCCCGACACAGGACAGGGTGGATGGCTACACCTTC. Its protein is CASSFPTQDRVDGYTF.

V gene TRBV4-2 combines with J gene TRBJ1-1; D is possibly TRBD1 (5 bases). This CDR3 has 13 residues. CDR1 LGHNA and CDR2 YNFKEQ come from the germline V gene. Trimming removed 1 base at V and 6 bases at J, with 9 bases between. The CDR3 protein is CASSQGWGAEAFF. CDR3 coding DNA: TGTGCCAGCAGCCAAGGTTGGGGCGCTGAAGCTTTCTTT.

On this clone itself: At one boundary the junction diverges from the germline segment, which might be a read error. The chain couples TRBV7-9 to TRBJ1-4, with D maybe TRBD1 (5 bases). CDR1 and CDR2 from the germline V gene are SEHNR and FQNEAQ (reference sequence). The CDR3 covers 16 residues. CDR3 DNA: TGTTCCAGCAGCTTCACCGGGGGGACAACTAATGAAAAACTGTTTTTT. Residues: CSSSFTGGTTNEKLFF.

This chain joins TRBV7-8 and TRBJ2-3, with 9 bases identical to TRBD2. CDR3 length: 18 residues. The germline CDR1 and CDR2 sequences are SGHVS and FQNEAQ. V lost 1 base to trimming and J lost 0 bases; unmatched junction nucleotides: 8. The CDR3 bases are TGTGCCAGCAGCTTAGAACAAAGCGGGGGGTTTAGCACAGATACGCAGTATTTT. Residues: CASSLEQSGGFSTDTQYF.

The chain uses TRBV2 and TRBJ2-3; 8 bases align to TRBD2. Trimming removed 7 bases from V and 5 bases from J; junction bases left unmatched: 8. CDR3 length equals 14 residues. CDR1 is SNHLY and CDR2 is FYNNEI in the germline V gene. CDR3 residues: CASTPGLEVDTQYF. The CDR3 DNA is TGTGCCAGCACCCCGGGACTAGAGGTAGATACGCAGTATTTT.

The V and J genes are TRBV28 and TRBJ2-7, with 8 bases identical to TRBD1. Germline lookup yields CDR1 MDHEN and CDR2 SYDVKM. The junction had 5 bases not matched to a gene; V was cut back by 4 bases and J by 6 bases. The CDR3 has 13 residues. CDR3 coding DNA: TGTGCCAGCAGTTCAGGACAGGGCAGCGAGCAGTACTTC. This codes for CASSSGQGSEQYF.

The chain has TRBV4-1 and TRBJ1-4; no clear D gene. This CDR3 region has 16 residues. Trimming took off 1 base at V and 0 bases at J, with 9 bases between the two ends. Germline V lookup: CDR1 MGHRA, CDR2 YSYEKL. CDR3 sequence (DNA): TGCGCCAGCAGCCAAGGGGAGGCTGCAACTAATGAAAAACTGTTTTTT. Protein sequence: CASSQGEAATNEKLFF.

V and J are TRBV5-1 and TRBJ1-1; 7 nucleotides line up with TRBD1. V was clipped by 2 bases and J by 5 bases; unmatched bases: 6. The CDR3 has 14 residues. Germline assignment: CDR1 SGHRS and CDR2 YFSETQ. CDR3 coding DNA: TGCGCCAGCAGCTTCACAGGGGAAAGGACTGAAGCTTTCTTT. Residues: CASSFTGERTEAFF.

The V call is TRBV18, the J call TRBJ1-1; D call uncertain. Germline values: CDR1 KGHSH, CDR2 LQKENI. The V gene lost 3 bases and the J gene lost 7 bases, with 12 bases spanning the gap. The length of the CDR3 is 13 residues. The CDR3 DNA reads TGTGCCAGCTCACCCTCCGACACGCGTGAAGCTTTCTTT. Protein sequence: CASSPSDTREAFF. The full variable domain, with the rest looked up from reference TRBV18 and TRBJ1-1, is NAGVMQNPRHLVRRRGQEARLRCSPMKGHSHVYWYRQLPEEGLKFMVYLQKENIIDESGMPKERFSAEFPKEGPSILRIQQVVRGDSAAYFCASSPSDTREAFFGQGTRLTVV.

The gene calls are TRBV15 and TRBJ2-5; 7 nucleotides align to TRBD1. Germline CDR1 reads LNHNV; CDR2 reads YYDKDF (reference sequence). The CDR3 length is 15 residues. The J segment lost 2 bases and the V segment lost 3 bases, leaving 6 bases of the junction unmatched. CDR3 region: CATSRSGQYQETQYF. The CDR3 DNA is TGTGCCACCAGCAGGTCGGGACAGTATCAAGAGACCCAGTACTTC.

The J gene is TRBJ2-2, the V gene TRBV5-4; a weak D match, TRBD2 (6 bases). This CDR3 spans 14 amino acids. Trimming shortened V by 5 bases and J by 4 bases, and 12 bases separated the two germline ends. Germline values: CDR1 SGHNT, CDR2 YYREEE (reference sequence). The CDR3 nucleotides read TGTGCCAGCAGGGGATCGGAGGGCACCGGGGAGCTGTTTTTT. This codes for CASRGSEGTGELFF.

This clone was observed a single time. This chain links TRBV19 with TRBJ2-5, with D perhaps matching TRBD1 (5 bases). The CDR3 runs to 20 residues. Germline CDR1 reads LNHDA; CDR2 reads SQIVND (reference sequence). Trimming removed 4 bases from V and 5 bases from J, with 32 bases in between. Here the CDR3 DNA reads TGTGCCAGTAGTACTCATTCCCGGCACAACAGGTACGGATTTGTGGAGACCCAGTACTTC. Translating gives CASSTHSRHNRYGFVETQYF.

The chain has TRBV6-5 and TRBJ2-3, with D maybe TRBD2 (5 bases). This CDR3 region has 14 residues. V shed 3 bases and J shed 7 bases, with 14 bases lying between them. CDR1 is MNHEY and CDR2 is SVGAGI in the germline V gene. CDR3 sequence (DNA): TGTGCCAGCAGTTATTCCCCCGGGAAACATACGCAGTATTTT. Translation gives CASSYSPGKHTQYF.

This clone was observed once. The chain combines TRBV11-2 with TRBJ2-3; no firm D call. V was shortened by 5 bases and J by 6 bases, with 9 bases between the two germline ends. The CDR3 runs to 12 residues. Germline V CDR1 and CDR2: SGHAT, FQNNGV. The CDR3 loop reads CASSLAGDTQYF. The CDR3 nucleotides are TGTGCCAGCAGCCTCGCCGGGGATACGCAGTATTTT.

This chain joins TRBV7-2 and TRBJ2-5; tentative D call: TRBD2 (5 bases). Germline V gives CDR1 SGHTA, CDR2 FQGNSA. Trimming pared 1 base from V and 4 bases from J, leaving 10 bases between. The CDR3 extends over 14 amino acids. CDR3 coding DNA: TGTGCCAGCAGCTTAGTCCTAGCCTCAGAGACCCAGTACTTC. It is translated as CASSLVLASETQYF.

On this clone: A read error may produce the germline difference seen at one junction end. The rearrangement links TRBV7-9 to TRBJ2-5, with 7 positions matching TRBD2. Germline-derived CDR1 and CDR2 are SEHNR and FQNEAQ (reference sequence). This CDR3 is 18 amino acids long. CDR3 sequence reads: CSSSSRGSASGLRETQYF. In nucleotides, the CDR3 is TGTTCCAGCAGCTCACGAGGTTCGGCTAGCGGCCTCCGGGAGACCCAGTACTTC.

CDR3 in DNA: TGTGCCAGCAGCGCAGATCAGGGGTTCTCTGGAAACACCATATATTTT. Its protein is CASSADQGFSGNTIYF. The chain uses TRBV9 and TRBJ1-3; perhaps TRBD1 as D (6 bases). The CDR3 consists of 16 residues. The V end was cut by 3 bases, the J end by 0 bases, with 13 bases between. CDR1 SGDLS and CDR2 YYNGEE come from the germline V gene.

This clone was recorded once. The chain employs TRBV6-1 and TRBJ1-1, with D possibly being TRBD1 (6 bases). Germline V CDR1 and CDR2: MNHNS, SASEGT. The CDR3 totals 15 residues. Trimming pared 0 bases from V and 4 bases from J, leaving 12 bases between. The CDR3 here is CASSEAYRVRTEAFF. The DNA for the CDR3 is TGTGCCAGCAGTGAAGCTTACAGGGTTCGCACTGAAGCTTTCTTT.